This TCR beta chain is drawn from a study of blood T cells in healthy people across ages. Total RNA extracted from each sample amounted to at least 5.5 micrograms. Findings of the study overall: The CMV status of each donor remained undetermined, and this could have confounded shifts in expanded clonotypes.

The CDR3 is 15 residues long. V was pared by 7 bases and J by 6 bases, with 8 bases of the junction left unmatched. Regarding this clonotype: Its antigen is currently unknown.

Using a J-beta primer mix together with a sample-barcoded 5' primer, a second PCR was run for about 6 to 11 cycles. Carrying 12 random nucleotides, a template-switch adaptor labeled each individual cDNA molecule. Each CDR3 protein is one row after TCRdb ran MiXCR on the 5' RACE reads. This table has approximately 800,000 distinct CDR3 sequences, less than 70% appearing once. Sequenced sample: blood. The chain recombines TRBV12-3 or TRBV12-4 with TRBJ2-1; 11 bases agree with TRBD2. The clonotype comes from an elderly man in good health. As DNA, the CDR3 is TGTGCCAGCAATACCGGGACTAGCGGTTCCAATGAGCAGTTCTTC. Protein sequence: CASNTGTSGSNEQFF.